This TCR beta chain was identified during a study of blood T cell repertoires in COVID-19. Whole-study context: PBMCs, B-cell-depleted T cells, or T cells provided the cDNA or gDNA that made up the material.

Researchers sorted participants into cohorts using their self-reported clinical history. Authors' analysis steps: Nucleated cell number was recorded as an estimate derived from reference gene primer amplification. Measured with immunoSEQ multiplex PCR; TCRdb has only the in-frame clones, and not every one. V, J and clone size reflect that table, while D and trimming were determined from the DNA. This sample has 300,000 to 400,000 clones, with around 89% found just once. The length of the CDR3 is 15 residues. Trimming cost V 7 bases and J 2 bases, with 17 bases left between them. CDR1 and CDR2 from the germline V gene are SNHLY and FYNNEI.

The V call is TRBV2, the J call TRBJ1-1; D ambiguous. The material sequenced was PBMCs or T cells enriched from blood (not recorded which). This receptor was identified in a woman aged 25 to 39 with acute COVID-19. The chain's CDR3 is CASTLMRVFNTEAFF. In DNA form, the CDR3 reads TGTGCCAGCACCTTGATGAGGGTATTTAACACTGAAGCTTTCTTT.